This T cell receptor (beta chain) derives from a study of human T cells and chemical hapten exposure. Study-wide background: 0.01% DPC was applied to the upper back in patch tests, which were read at 6 days.

Time point: patch test 1, 2 weeks after DPC sensitization. Treatment here: therapeutic diphenylcyclopropenone sensitization with weekly scalp DPC. The ends were cut back, 6 bases at V and 5 bases at J, with 10 bases in the middle. CDR1 is SQVTM and CDR2 is ANQGSEA in the germline V gene. The CDR3 extends over 11 amino acids. Separate cDNA molecules received unique molecular identifiers, which the library attached to them. TCRdb called the RACE reads again in MiXCR, with one record for every CDR3 protein. The data hold roughly 180,000 distinct CDR3 sequences, with approximately 20% observed a single time.

The material sequenced was whole blood, taken in connection with sensitization to the hapten diphenylcyclopropenone (DPC). The source of this sequence is a woman aged 50 to 65 with alopecia areata. Some clones in this sample may be carry-over from other donors' samples. This chain connects TRBV29-1 to TRBJ2-5, with D perhaps TRBD1 or TRBD2 (5 bases each). The CDR3 DNA sequence: TGCAGCGTAGGGACGCGGGAGACCCAGTACTTC. This encodes CSVGTRETQYF.